This T cell receptor beta chain was recovered during a study of T cells in Graves' hyperthyroidism and ophthalmopathy. The wider study: Peripheral blood collection took place at initial diagnosis, before any treatment.

Amplified regions were TCR beta CDR3 sequences from RNA transcripts. The TCR CDR3 was amplified in a first-round RT-PCR using the HTBI primer set. TCRdb reprocessed the multiplex PCR reads with MiXCR, giving one entry per CDR3 protein. The sample comprises about 270,000 distinct CDR3 sequences, approximately 20% of which are singletons, and 50% to 75% rests with the top ten. About this clonotype: The target antigen is unknown.

J gave up 3 bases and V 4 bases, and 5 bases lay outside the gene matches. CDR3 length: 15 amino acids. CDR1 is SGHNT and CDR2 is YYREEE in the germline V gene (reference sequence). Clinicians diagnosed patients from clinical symptoms, serum thyroxine and TRAb, thyroid ultrasound and orbital computed tomography. Study results and caveats: Ophthalmopathy cases were set apart from stable hyperthyroidism by a 13 V-J model. Ophthalmopathy was model-predicted a median around seven months pre-onset.

This TCR was recovered from a man aged 25 to 40 with Graves' ophthalmopathy. This sequence joins TRBV5-4 and TRBJ2-2; 8 bases match TRBD1. The sequenced material came from blood. The CDR3 DNA reads TGTGCCAGCAGCAAACAGGGGGTAGACACCGGGGAGCTGTTTTTT. This encodes CASSKQGVDTGELFF. Based on the CDR3 plus reference TRBV5-4 and TRBJ2-2, the full variable domain is ETGVTQSPTHLIKTRGQQVTLRCSSQSGHNTVSWYQQALGQGPQFIFQYYREEENGRGNFPPRFSGLQFPNYSSELNVNALELDDSALYLCASSKQGVDTGELFFGEGSRLTVL.